This TCR beta chain was recorded in a study of T cells in Graves' hyperthyroidism and ophthalmopathy. General study findings and limits: Ophthalmopathy was distinguished from stable hyperthyroidism by 13 V-J signatures. Model-based prediction identified ophthalmopathy a median 6.5 months prior to its onset. Among thyroid clonotypes expanded above 0.001, most also appeared in blood.

CDR3 length: 13 residues. V lost 8 bases and J 0 bases, leaving 11 bases between the germline ends. The study excluded patients with uncontrolled infection, other autoimmune disease, pregnancy or lactation. The investigators amplified TCR beta CDR3 regions from RNA transcripts. The HTBI primer set was used in a first-round RT-PCR of the TCR CDR3. Each CDR3 protein gets one entry after TCRdb re-called the multiplex PCR reads with MiXCR. The sample has roughly 560,000 distinct CDR3 sequences, roughly 15% seen once. With respect to this clonotype: Its antigen is currently unknown.

The sequenced sample was blood. This chain connects TRBV12-3 or TRBV12-4 to TRBJ2-7, with D unclear. The receptor was derived from a woman aged 40 to 50 with Graves' ophthalmopathy. CDR3 sequence: CASENVGSYEQYF. Written as DNA, the CDR3 is TGTGCCAGCGAGAATGTGGGCTCCTACGAGCAGTACTTC.